This entry concerns a single T cell receptor (beta chain). The antigen it binds to is not known. The sample holds no much larger clone one base away, and base qualities are not on file. The source of the sample is a study of blood T cell repertoires in COVID-19 (dated by TCRdb to 2018 to 2020). At the level of the whole study: Samples covering the acute and convalescent phases of COVID-19 were provided by collaborators in the United States, Italy and Spain. The material from the prospective study consisted of cDNA or gDNA derived from T cells, B-cell-depleted T cells, or PBMCs. Subjects who had been exposed to COVID-19, were actively infected with it, or had recovered from it provided the deeply sampled blood TCRbeta repertoires that made up the dataset. The repertoires were made available in a free public database intended to serve as a resource for research on the immune response to SARS-CoV-2. The samples were drawn from two sources: the first 160 participants of the ongoing ImmuneRACE study, and over 1,000 subjects contributed by 6 global collaborators. The sample metadata nearly always contained a de-identified subject ID, COVID-19 status, age in years and sex. HLA class I and class II types, where available, came from metadata supplied by the sample provider rather than from assay-based typing.

Study-wide conclusions, independent of this receptor: The amount of clinical and demographic metadata varied by source and participant and was provided uncurated.

The CDR3 holds 15 amino acids from the cysteine to the phenylalanine. Just CDR3 DNA is preserved here, 45 bases in frame from base 1. CDR1 MNHEY and CDR2 SVGAGI are derived from the germline V gene. V ends up 3 bases short and J 5 bases short, with an unmatched junction base count of 7. Whole blood was collected in K2EDTA tubes by collaborating institutions according to the institutions' own protocols. For TCRbeta analysis, collaborator samples were shipped as frozen whole blood, as isolated PBMCs, or as DNA extracted from either sample type. TCRbeta CDR3 regions were amplified from genomic DNA by means of the immunoSEQ Assay, a bias-controlled multiplex PCR. For the original study's pipeline: The number of nucleated cells in each sample was estimated by amplification of reference gene primers within the assay. To quantify the absolute abundance of each unique TCRbeta CDR3 rearrangement, sequence reads were collapsed and filtered. For each sample, productive Simpson clonality was calculated as the square root of Simpson's diversity index over productive rearrangements. The clones in this table, taken by TCRdb from immuneACCESS, are in-frame only. Not every clone is retained; where verified, under half of the shortfall comes from an unresolved V gene, and the cause of the rest is unknown. V and J calls plus clone size are reproduced from that table; the DNA served to infer D and trimming. This sample has more than 100,000 clones in its table, and 85% to 90% of those were observed once. The biggest ten clones account for less than 20% of the sample.

The chain uses TRBV6-5 and TRBJ1-1; 9 junctional bases match TRBD1. Material: peripheral blood. This receptor was taken from a man aged 50-60 years with active or convalescent COVID-19. The sequenced DNA: TGTGCCAGCAGTTATACGGGACAGGGATTTACTGAAGCTTTCTTT. Its protein reads: CASSYTGQGFTEAFF.